Sequencing of this TCR beta chain was carried out in a study of a mutant IDH1 vaccine in newly diagnosed glioma. This clone occurred once. Its antigen is still unknown. Time point specified: week 11, during vaccination. Vaccination comprised doses that each held 300 ug of mutant IDH1 20-mer peptide, plus topical imiquimod. The repertoire was sequenced with immunoSEQ multiplex PCR; TCRdb's copy has only in-frame clones and lacks some. The table shows about 40,000 clones, with 84% occurring only once. CDR3 length: 16 residues. Germline CDR1 SNHLY, CDR2 FYNNEI. V lost 1 base to trimming and J lost 3 bases, with 15 bases between them.

The sequences come from PBMCs, collected from a glioma patient whose treatment included an IDH1 peptide vaccine. The chain recombines TRBV2 with TRBJ1-1; D may be TRBD1 (6 bases). The receptor was derived from a man aged 35 to 55 with glioma. The CDR3 DNA reads TGTGCCAGCAGTGAAGGGTACGGGGGGCTGGACACTGAAGCTTTCTTT. Protein product: CASSEGYGGLDTEAFF.